This T cell receptor (beta chain) was captured in a study of blood T cell repertoires in COVID-19. For the study at large: Donors in the United States, Italy and Spain gave samples during acute or convalescent COVID-19.

The repertoire was sequenced with immunoSEQ multiplex PCR; TCRdb's copy has only in-frame clones and lacks some. The data show fewer than 200,000 clones, 75% to 80% seen once. This TCR was sampled from a woman aged 70-85 years with acute or convalescent COVID-19. Sequences were obtained from peripheral blood.

The CDR3 protein is CASSAQGGNTEAFF. In DNA form, the CDR3 reads TGTGCCAGCAGTGCACAGGGGGGAAACACTGAAGCTTTCTTT. The chain has TRBV2 and TRBJ1-1; 8 positions match TRBD1. The CDR3 is 14 residues long. Germline V lookup: CDR1 SNHLY, CDR2 FYNNEI. V shed 4 bases and J 2 bases; nucleotides not matched to a gene: 3.